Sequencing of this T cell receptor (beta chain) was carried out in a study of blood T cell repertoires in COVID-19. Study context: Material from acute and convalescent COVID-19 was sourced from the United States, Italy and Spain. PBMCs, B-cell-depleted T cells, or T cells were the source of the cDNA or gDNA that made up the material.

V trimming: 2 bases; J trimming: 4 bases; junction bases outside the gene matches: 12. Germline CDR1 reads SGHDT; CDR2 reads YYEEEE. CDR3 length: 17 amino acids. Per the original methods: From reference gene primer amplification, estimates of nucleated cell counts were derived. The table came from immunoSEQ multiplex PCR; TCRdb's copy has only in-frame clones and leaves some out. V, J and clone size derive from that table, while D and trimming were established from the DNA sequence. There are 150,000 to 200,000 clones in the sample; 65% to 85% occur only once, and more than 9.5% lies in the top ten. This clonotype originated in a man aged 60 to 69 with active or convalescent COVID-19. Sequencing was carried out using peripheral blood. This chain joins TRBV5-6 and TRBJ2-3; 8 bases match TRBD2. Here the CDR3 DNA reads TGTGCCAGCAGCTTTATGGGTTCACGGGAGGGTCCAGATACGCAGTATTTT. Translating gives CASSFMGSREGPDTQYF. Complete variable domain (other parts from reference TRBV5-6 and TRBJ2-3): DAGVTQSPTHLIKTRGQQVTLRCSPKSGHDTVSWYQQALGQGPQFIFQYYEEEERQRGNFPDRFSGHQFPNYSSELNVNALLLGDSALYLCASSFMGSREGPDTQYFGPGTRLTVL.